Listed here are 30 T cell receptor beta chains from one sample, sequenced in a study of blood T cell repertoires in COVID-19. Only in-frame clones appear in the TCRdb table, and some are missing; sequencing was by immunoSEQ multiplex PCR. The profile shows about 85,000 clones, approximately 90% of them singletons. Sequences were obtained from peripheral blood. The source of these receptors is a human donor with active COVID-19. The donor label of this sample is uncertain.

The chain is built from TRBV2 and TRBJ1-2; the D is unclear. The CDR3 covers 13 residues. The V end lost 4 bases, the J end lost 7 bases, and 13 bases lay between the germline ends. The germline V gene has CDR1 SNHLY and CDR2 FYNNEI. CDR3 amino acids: CASSARLRGGYTF. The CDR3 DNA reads TGTGCCAGCAGTGCTCGTCTTCGCGGTGGCTACACCTTC.

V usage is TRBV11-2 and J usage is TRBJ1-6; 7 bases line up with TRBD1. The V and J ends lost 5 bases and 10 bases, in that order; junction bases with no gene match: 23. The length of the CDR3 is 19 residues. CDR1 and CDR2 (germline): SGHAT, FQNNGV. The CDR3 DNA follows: TGTGCCAGCAGCCACCCGAGGGGGCTACAGGGAAGGAGGGGATCACCCCTCCACTTT. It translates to CASSHPRGLQGRRGSPLHF.

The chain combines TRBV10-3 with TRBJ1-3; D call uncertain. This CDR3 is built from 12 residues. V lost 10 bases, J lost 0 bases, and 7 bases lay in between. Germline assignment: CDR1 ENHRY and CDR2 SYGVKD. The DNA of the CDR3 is TGTGCCACCATCAGCTCTGGAAACACCATATATTTT. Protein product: CATISSGNTIYF.

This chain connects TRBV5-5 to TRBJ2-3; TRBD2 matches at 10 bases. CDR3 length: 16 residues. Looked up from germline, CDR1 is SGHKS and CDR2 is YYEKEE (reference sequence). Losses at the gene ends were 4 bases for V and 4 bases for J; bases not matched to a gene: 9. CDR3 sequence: CASSRSGGPPADTQYF. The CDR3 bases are TGTGCCAGCAGCCGTAGCGGGGGGCCCCCCGCAGATACGCAGTATTTT.

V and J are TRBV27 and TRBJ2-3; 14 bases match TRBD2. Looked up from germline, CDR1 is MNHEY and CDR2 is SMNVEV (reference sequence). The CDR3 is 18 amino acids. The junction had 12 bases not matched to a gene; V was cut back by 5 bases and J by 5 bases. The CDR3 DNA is TGTGCCAGCAGTGCGGGCTTGACTAGCGGGGGGGCTCGAGATACGCAGTATTTT. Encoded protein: CASSAGLTSGGARDTQYF.

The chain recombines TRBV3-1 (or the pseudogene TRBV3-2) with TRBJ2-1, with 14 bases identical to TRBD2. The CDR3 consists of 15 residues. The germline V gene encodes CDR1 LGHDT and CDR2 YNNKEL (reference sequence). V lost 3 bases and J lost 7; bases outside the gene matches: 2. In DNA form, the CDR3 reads TGTGCCAGCAGCCAGGGGACTAGCGGGGGTAATGAGCAGTTCTTC. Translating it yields CASSQGTSGGNEQFF.

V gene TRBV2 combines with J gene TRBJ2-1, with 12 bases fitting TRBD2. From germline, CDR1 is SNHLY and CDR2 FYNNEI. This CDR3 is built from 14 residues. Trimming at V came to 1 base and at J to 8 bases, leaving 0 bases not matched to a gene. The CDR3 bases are TGTGCCAGCAGTGAAGGACTAGCGGGGGATGAGCAGTTCTTC. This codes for CASSEGLAGDEQFF.

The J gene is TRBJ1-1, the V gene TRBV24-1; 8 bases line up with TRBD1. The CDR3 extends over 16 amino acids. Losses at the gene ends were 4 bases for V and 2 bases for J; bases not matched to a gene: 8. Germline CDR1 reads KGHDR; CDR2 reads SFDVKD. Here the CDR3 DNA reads TGTGCCACCAGTGAGTCGGGACAGGTGATTAACACTGAAGCTTTCTTT. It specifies CATSESGQVINTEAFF.

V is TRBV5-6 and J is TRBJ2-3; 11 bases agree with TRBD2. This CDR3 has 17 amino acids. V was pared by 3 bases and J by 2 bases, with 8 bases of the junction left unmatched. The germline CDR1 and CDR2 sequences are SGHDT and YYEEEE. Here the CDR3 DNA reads TGTGCCAGCAGCTCCGGCTTAGCGGGGGGGAACACAGATACGCAGTATTTT. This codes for CASSSGLAGGNTDTQYF.

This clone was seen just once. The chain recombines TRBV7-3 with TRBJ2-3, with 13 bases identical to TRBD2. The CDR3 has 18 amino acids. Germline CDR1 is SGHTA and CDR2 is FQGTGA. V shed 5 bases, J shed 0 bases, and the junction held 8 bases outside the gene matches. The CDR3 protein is CASSLRTSGGFSTDTQYF. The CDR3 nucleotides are TGTGCCAGCAGCCTTCGGACTAGCGGGGGTTTTAGCACAGATACGCAGTATTTT.

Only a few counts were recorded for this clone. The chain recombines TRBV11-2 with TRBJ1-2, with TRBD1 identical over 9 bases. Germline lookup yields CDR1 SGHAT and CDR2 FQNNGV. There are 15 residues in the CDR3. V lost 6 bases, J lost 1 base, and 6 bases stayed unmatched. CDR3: CASRTSTGGNYGYTF. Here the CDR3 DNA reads TGTGCCAGCAGAACATCGACAGGGGGTAACTATGGCTACACCTTC.

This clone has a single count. The CDR3, as DNA: TGTGCCAGCAGCTTAGGGCGGCATCCCACCATCGCCGTGACTTTCTTT. Protein: CASSLGRHPTIAVTFF. J is TRBJ1-1 and V is TRBV11-1; D is ambiguous. The CDR3 is 16 residues long. CDR1 is SGHAT, CDR2 FQDESV, per germline (reference sequence). Trimming took off 1 base at V and 12 bases at J, with 24 bases between the two ends.

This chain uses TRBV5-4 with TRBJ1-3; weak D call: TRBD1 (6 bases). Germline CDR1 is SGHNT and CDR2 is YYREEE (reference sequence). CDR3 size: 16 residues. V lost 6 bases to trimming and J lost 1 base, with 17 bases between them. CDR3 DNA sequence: TGTGCCAGCATCGACTCAACAGGGCCATCTGGAAACACCATATATTTT. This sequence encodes CASIDSTGPSGNTIYF.

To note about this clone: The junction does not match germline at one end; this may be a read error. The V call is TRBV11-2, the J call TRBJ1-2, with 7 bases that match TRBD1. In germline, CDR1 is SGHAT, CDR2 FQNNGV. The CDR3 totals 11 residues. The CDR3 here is CASSPRGRALF. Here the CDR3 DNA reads TGTGCCAGCAGCCCTAGGGGGCGTGCTCTCTTC. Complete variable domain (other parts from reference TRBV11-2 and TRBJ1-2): EAGVAQSPRYKIIEKRQSVAFWCNPISGHATLYWYQQILGQGPKLLIQFQNNGVVDDSQLPKDRFSAERLKGVDSTLKIQPAKLEDSAVYLCASSPRGRALFGSGTRLTVV.

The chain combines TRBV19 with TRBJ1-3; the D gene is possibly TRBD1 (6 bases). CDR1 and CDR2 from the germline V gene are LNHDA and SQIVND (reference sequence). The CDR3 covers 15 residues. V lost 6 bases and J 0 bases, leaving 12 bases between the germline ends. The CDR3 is CASRFDRSSGNTIYF. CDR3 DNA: TGTGCCAGTAGATTCGACAGGAGCTCTGGAAACACCATATATTTT.

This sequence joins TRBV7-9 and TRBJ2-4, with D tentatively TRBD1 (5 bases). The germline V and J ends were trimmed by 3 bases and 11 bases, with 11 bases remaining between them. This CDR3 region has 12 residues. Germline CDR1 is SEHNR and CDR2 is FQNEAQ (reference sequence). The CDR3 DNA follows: TGTGCCAGCAGCTTCCAGGGTATCGTTCAGTACTTC. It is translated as CASSFQGIVQYF.

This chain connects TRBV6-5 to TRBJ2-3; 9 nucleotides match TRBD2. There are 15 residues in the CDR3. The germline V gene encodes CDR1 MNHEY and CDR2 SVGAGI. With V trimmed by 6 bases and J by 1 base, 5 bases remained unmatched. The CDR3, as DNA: TGTGCCAGCAGCACATCTAGCGGGGGCACAGATACGCAGTATTTT. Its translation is CASSTSSGGTDTQYF.

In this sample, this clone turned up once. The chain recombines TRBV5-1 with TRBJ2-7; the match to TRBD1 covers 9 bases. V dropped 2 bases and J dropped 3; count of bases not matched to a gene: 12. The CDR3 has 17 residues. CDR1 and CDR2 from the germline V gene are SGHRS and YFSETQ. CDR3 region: CASSLRTGDSPGYEQYF. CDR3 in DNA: TGCGCCAGCAGCTTAAGGACAGGGGACTCCCCAGGCTACGAGCAGTACTTC.

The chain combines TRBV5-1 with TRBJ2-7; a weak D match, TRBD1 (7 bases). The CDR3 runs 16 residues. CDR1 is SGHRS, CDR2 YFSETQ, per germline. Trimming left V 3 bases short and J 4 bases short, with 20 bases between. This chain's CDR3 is CASSSAGGQVLYEQYF. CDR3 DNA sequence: TGCGCCAGCAGCTCGGCAGGGGGGCAGGTCCTATACGAGCAGTACTTC.

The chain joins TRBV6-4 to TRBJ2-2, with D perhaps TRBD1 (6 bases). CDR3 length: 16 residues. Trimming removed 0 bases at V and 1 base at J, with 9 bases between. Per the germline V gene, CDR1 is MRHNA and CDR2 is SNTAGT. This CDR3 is CASSDSTGRNTGELFF. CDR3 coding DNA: TGTGCCAGCAGTGACTCTACAGGGCGGAACACCGGGGAGCTGTTTTTT.

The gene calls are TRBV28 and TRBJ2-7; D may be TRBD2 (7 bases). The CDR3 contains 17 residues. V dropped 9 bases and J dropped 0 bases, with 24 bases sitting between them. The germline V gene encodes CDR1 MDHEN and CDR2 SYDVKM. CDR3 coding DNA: TGTGCCAGTCGGGAGGTTCTAGCAGGGGCCAACTCCTACGAGCAGTACTTC. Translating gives CASREVLAGANSYEQYF. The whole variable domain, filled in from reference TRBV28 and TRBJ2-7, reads DVKVTQSSRYLVKRTGEKVFLECVQDMDHENMFWYRQDPGLGLRLIYFSYDVKMKEKGDIPEGYSVSREKKERFSLILESASTNQTSMYLCASREVLAGANSYEQYFGPGTRLTVT.

The CDR3 coding sequence is TGTGCCAGCAGCGCGGCTGACAGGGGCACAGATACGCAGTATTTT. Encoded protein: CASSAADRGTDTQYF. The chain joins TRBV9 to TRBJ2-3; TRBD1 matches at 7 bases. The CDR3 runs 15 residues. J was trimmed by 1 base and V by 3 bases; bases with no gene match: 5. Germline-derived CDR1 and CDR2 are SGDLS and YYNGEE.

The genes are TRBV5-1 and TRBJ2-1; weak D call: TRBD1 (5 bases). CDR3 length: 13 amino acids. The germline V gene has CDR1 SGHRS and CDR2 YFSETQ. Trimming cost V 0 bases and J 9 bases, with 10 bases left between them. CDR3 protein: CASSLGGGAEQFF. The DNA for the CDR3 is TGCGCCAGCAGCTTGGGTGGTGGGGCTGAGCAGTTCTTC.

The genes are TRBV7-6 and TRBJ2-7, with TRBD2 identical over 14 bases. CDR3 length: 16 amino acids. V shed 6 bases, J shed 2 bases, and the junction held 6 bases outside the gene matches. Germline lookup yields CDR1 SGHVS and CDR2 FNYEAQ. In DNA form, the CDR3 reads TGTGCCAGCAGTCGCGGGACTAGCGGGGGAACCTACGAGCAGTACTTC. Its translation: CASSRGTSGGTYEQYF. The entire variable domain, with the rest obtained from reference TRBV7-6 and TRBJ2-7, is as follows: GAGVSQSPRYKVTKRGQDVALRCDPISGHVSLYWYRQALGQGPEFLTYFNYEAQQDKSGLPNDRFSAERPEGSISTLTIQRTEQRDSAMYRCASSRGTSGGTYEQYFGPGTRLTVT.

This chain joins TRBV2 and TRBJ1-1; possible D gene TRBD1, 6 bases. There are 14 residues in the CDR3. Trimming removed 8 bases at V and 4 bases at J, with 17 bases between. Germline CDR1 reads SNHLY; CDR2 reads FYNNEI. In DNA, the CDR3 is TGTGCCAGCTCGCTTTACAGGGAATCCACTGAAGCTTTCTTT. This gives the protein CASSLYRESTEAFF.

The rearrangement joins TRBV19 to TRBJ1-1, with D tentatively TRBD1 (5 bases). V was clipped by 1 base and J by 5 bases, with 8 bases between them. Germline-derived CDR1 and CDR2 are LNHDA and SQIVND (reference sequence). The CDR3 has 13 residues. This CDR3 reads CASSIARQTEAFF. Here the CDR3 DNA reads TGTGCCAGTAGTATAGCCAGACAGACTGAAGCTTTCTTT. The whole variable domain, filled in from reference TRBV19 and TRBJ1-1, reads DGGITQSPKYLFRKEGQNVTLSCEQNLNHDAMYWYRQDPGQGLRLIYYSQIVNDFQKGDIAEGYSVSREKKESFPLTVTSAQKNPTAFYLCASSIARQTEAFFGQGTRLTVV.

CDR3 DNA: TGTGCCAGCAGTGGACCGCGGGGTCCTATGGGGAGCAATCAGCCCCAGCATTTT. Translating gives CASSGPRGPMGSNQPQHF. This chain links TRBV6-1 with TRBJ1-5; D is unclear. Germline CDR1 and CDR2: MNHNS and SASEGT. The CDR3 totals 18 residues. Trimming removed 4 bases from V and 1 base from J, with 20 bases in between.

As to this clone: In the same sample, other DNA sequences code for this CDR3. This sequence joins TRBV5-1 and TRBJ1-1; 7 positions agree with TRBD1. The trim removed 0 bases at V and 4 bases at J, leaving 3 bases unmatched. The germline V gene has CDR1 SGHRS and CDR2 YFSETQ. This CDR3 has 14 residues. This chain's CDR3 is CASSLGQGGTEAFF. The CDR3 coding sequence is TGCGCCAGCAGCTTGGGACAGGGTGGCACTGAAGCTTTCTTT. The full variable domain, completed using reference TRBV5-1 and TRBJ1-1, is KAGVTQTPRYLIKTRGQQVTLSCSPISGHRSVSWYQQTPGQGLQFLFEYFSETQRNKGNFPGRFSGRQFSNSRSEMNVSTLELGDSALYLCASSLGQGGTEAFFGQGTRLTVV.

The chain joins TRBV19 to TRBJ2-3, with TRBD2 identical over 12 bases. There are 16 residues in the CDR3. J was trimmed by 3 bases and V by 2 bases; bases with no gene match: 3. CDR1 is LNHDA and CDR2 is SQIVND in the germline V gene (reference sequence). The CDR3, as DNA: TGTGCCAGTAGTATACGTGGACTAGCGGGGACAGATACGCAGTATTTT. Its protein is CASSIRGLAGTDTQYF.

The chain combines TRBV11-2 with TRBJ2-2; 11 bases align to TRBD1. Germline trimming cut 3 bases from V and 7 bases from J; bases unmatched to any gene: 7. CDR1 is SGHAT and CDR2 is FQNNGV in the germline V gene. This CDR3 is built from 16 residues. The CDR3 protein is CASSFGTGGDGGELFF. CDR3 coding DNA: TGTGCCAGCAGCTTCGGGACAGGGGGTGATGGCGGGGAGCTGTTTTTT.